Each of the 15 T cell receptor beta chains below was sequenced from the same sample in a study of blood T cell repertoires in COVID-19. Repertoires were generated with immunoSEQ multiplex PCR, while TCRdb's copy carries only in-frame clones and drops some. In the table there are more than 150,000 clones, around 85% of which are singletons. The sequenced sample consisted of peripheral blood. The origin of the receptors is a man between 65 and 85 years old with active or convalescent COVID-19.

The CDR3 loop is CSVRGSSYNSPLHF. The CDR3 DNA follows: TGCTCCGTTCGAGGAAGCTCCTATAATTCACCCCTCCACTTT. The V gene is TRBV29-1, the J gene TRBJ1-6; D uncertain. The CDR3 covers 14 residues. The germline V gene encodes CDR1 SQVTM and CDR2 ANQGSEA.

V gene TRBV28 combines with J gene TRBJ1-3; no clear D gene. The CDR3 has 14 residues. Germline CDR1 MDHEN, CDR2 SYDVKM. The V and J ends lost 7 bases and 2 bases respectively, with 12 bases between them. The DNA for the CDR3 is TGTGCCAGCACCTCCCCGACAACTGGAAACACCATATATTTT. It codes for CASTSPTTGNTIYF.

The chain employs TRBV28 and TRBJ2-5; 10 bases are shared with TRBD2. Trimming removed 5 bases from V and 2 bases from J; junction bases left unmatched: 8. The length of the CDR3 is 16 residues. CDR1 is MDHEN and CDR2 is SYDVKM in the germline V gene. The CDR3 loop reads CASSITGTSVQETQYF. The CDR3 coding sequence is TGTGCCAGCAGTATAACCGGGACTAGCGTACAAGAGACCCAGTACTTC.

This clone was observed a handful of times. The rearrangement links TRBV7-8 to TRBJ1-6, with 7 bases lining up with TRBD1. Germline CDR1 is SGHVS and CDR2 is FQNEAQ. The CDR3 runs to 14 residues. J was trimmed by 9 bases and V by 1 base; bases with no gene match: 3. The CDR3 DNA is TGTGCCAGCAGCTTAGAGACAGGGTTTTCACCCCTCCACTTT. It encodes CASSLETGFSPLHF.

J is TRBJ1-1 and V is TRBV28, with D hard to call. The germline V gene encodes CDR1 MDHEN and CDR2 SYDVKM. V was shortened by 5 bases and J by 3 bases, with 13 bases between the two germline ends. This CDR3 is built from 14 residues. The CDR3 sequence is CASSPYRMYTEAFF. The CDR3, as DNA: TGTGCCAGCAGTCCCTATCGTATGTACACTGAAGCTTTCTTT.

There are a few counts of this clone. This chain uses TRBV11-3 with TRBJ2-7; possibly TRBD1 for D (6 bases). V was shortened by 2 bases and J by 1 base, with 9 bases between the two germline ends. Germline CDR1 is SGHNT and CDR2 is YENEEA. This CDR3 has 14 amino acids. CDR3 bases: TGTGCCAGCAGCTTAAGGGACACGTCCTACGAGCAGTACTTC. Protein sequence: CASSLRDTSYEQYF.

V is TRBV29-1 and J is TRBJ1-1, with D perhaps matching TRBD1 (5 bases). The V and J ends lost 4 bases and 6 bases respectively, with 12 bases between them. CDR3 length: 12 amino acids. CDR1 SQVTM and CDR2 ANQGSEA come from the germline V gene. For the CDR3, the DNA is TGCAGCGTTGCAAAGGGGATCCCTGAAGCTTTCTTT. Its protein product is CSVAKGIPEAFF.

V and J are TRBV2 and TRBJ1-1; D might be TRBD1 (5 bases). Trimming removed 6 bases at V and 8 bases at J, with 10 bases between. Germline loops: CDR1 SNHLY, CDR2 FYNNEI. The CDR3 loop spans 11 amino acids. CDR3 sequence: CASRVTGEAFF. The CDR3 bases are TGTGCCAGCAGGGTAACAGGAGAAGCTTTCTTT.

The V and J genes are TRBV18 and TRBJ1-1; tentatively, D is TRBD1 (5 bases). The CDR3 is 14 residues long. Trimming took off 6 bases at V and 3 bases at J, with 14 bases between the two ends. Germline CDR1 reads KGHSH; CDR2 reads LQKENI. The chain's CDR3 is CASSAKGRDTEAFF. CDR3 bases: TGTGCCAGCTCGGCTAAGGGGAGGGACACTGAAGCTTTCTTT.

The rearrangement uses TRBV5-4 and TRBJ2-7, with D possibly TRBD1 on 8 matching bases. The CDR3 extends over 16 amino acids. CDR1 and CDR2 from the germline V gene are SGHNT and YYREEE (reference sequence). V lost 3 bases and J 2 bases, leaving 18 bases between the germline ends. The CDR3 region has the DNA TGTGCCAGCAGCTCGGCAGGGGGCGGGGGCCCCTACGAGCAGTACTTC. Protein product: CASSSAGGGGPYEQYF.

The chain employs TRBV7-2 and TRBJ2-3; D not resolved. Looked up from germline, CDR1 is SGHTA and CDR2 is FQGNSA. The ends were cut back, 3 bases at V and 0 bases at J, with 10 bases in the middle. The CDR3 has 15 residues. The CDR3 DNA is TGTGCCAGCAGCTTCAACTTGAGGAGCACAGATACGCAGTATTTT. It codes for CASSFNLRSTDTQYF.

This clone was observed a few times. The V call is TRBV9, the J call TRBJ1-5; D is possibly TRBD1 (5 bases). V dropped 3 bases and J dropped 0 bases, with 7 bases sitting between them. Germline V CDR1 and CDR2: SGDLS, YYNGEE. This CDR3 is built from 14 residues. The CDR3 DNA sequence: TGTGCCAGCAGCGAGCAGGGTAGCAATCAGCCCCAGCATTTT. This sequence encodes CASSEQGSNQPQHF. The whole variable domain, filled in from reference TRBV9 and TRBJ1-5, reads DSGVTQTPKHLITATGQRVTLRCSPRSGDLSVYWYQQSLDQGLQFLIQYYNGEERAKGNILERFSAQQFPDLHSELNLSSLELGDSALYFCASSEQGSNQPQHFGDGTRLSIL.

The chain links TRBV27 to TRBJ2-6, with TRBD2 as a possible D gene (8 bases). The V gene's germline CDR1 is MNHEY and CDR2 SMNVEV (reference sequence). The CDR3 contains 18 residues. Trimming removed 3 bases from V and 3 bases from J, with 18 bases in between. The CDR3 bases are TGTGCCAGCAGTTTCTACACGGGAGGGGGCCGTGGGGCCAACGTCCTGACTTTC. Translated, it gives CASSFYTGGGRGANVLTF.

This chain joins TRBV4-3 and TRBJ1-1; perhaps TRBD1 as D (5 bases). This CDR3 is built from 17 residues. Germline V lookup: CDR1 LGHNA, CDR2 YSLEER. The V and J ends lost 2 bases and 1 base respectively, with 17 bases between them. The CDR3: CASSQTMSGMGNTEAFF. In nucleotides, the CDR3 is TGCGCCAGCAGCCAAACTATGTCAGGGATGGGGAACACTGAAGCTTTCTTT.

The V and J genes are TRBV28 and TRBJ2-7, with D tentatively TRBD1 (5 bases). V lost 2 bases, J lost 6 bases, and 8 bases lay in between. This CDR3 spans 12 amino acids. Per the germline V gene, CDR1 is MDHEN and CDR2 is SYDVKM. The DNA for the CDR3 is TGTGCCAGCAGTTTAGGAAGGGGCGAGCAGTACTTC. Translation gives CASSLGRGEQYF.